What follows describes a single T cell receptor beta chain. This sample was included in a study of blood T cell repertoires in COVID-19. For the study at large: The origin of the acute and convalescent COVID-19 samples was the United States, Italy and Spain. T cells, B-cell-depleted T cells, or PBMCs provided the cDNA or gDNA that served as material.

Source study methods: Scientists estimated how many nucleated cells there were by amplifying reference gene primers. Data came from immunoSEQ multiplex PCR; TCRdb stores just in-frame clones and leaves some out. Clonal size and the V and J genes are those of that table, whereas D and trimming came from the DNA. The sample lists about 72,000 clones, approximately 90% occurring once. V lost 2 bases and J lost 8; bases outside the gene matches: 11. The CDR3 covers 15 residues. Per germline, CDR1 MDHEN and CDR2 SYDVKM. The chain couples TRBV28 to TRBJ1-2; TRBD1 matches 7 bases. The TCR originated in a man aged 65 to 79 with active or convalescent COVID-19. The sample consisted of peripheral blood. CDR3 nucleotide sequence: TGTGCCAGCAGTTTAACAGGGGCGGCCGGGGTGGGCTACACCTTC. Its translation: CASSLTGAAGVGYTF.